These 17 T cell receptor beta chains were all obtained from the same sample, sequenced in a study of blood T cell repertoires in COVID-19. Only in-frame clones appear in the TCRdb table, and some are missing; sequencing was by immunoSEQ multiplex PCR. The sample has around 100,000 clones, less than 90% seen once. Sequenced sample: peripheral blood. These receptors came from a young man in a cohort sampled during active COVID-19.

This clone has only a few counts. This chain uses TRBV3-1 (or the pseudogene TRBV3-2) with TRBJ2-2; 9 nucleotides match TRBD1. This CDR3 comprises 13 residues. CDR1 is LGHDT, CDR2 YNNKEL, per germline (reference sequence). V lost 4 bases, J lost 9 bases, and 3 bases stayed unmatched. CDR3 DNA sequence: TGTGCCAGCAGCCCACAGGGGGCGAGGGAGCTGTTTTTT. Protein: CASSPQGARELFF.

This clone showed up just once. V and J are TRBV2 and TRBJ1-3; 9 bases agree with TRBD1. V lost 2 bases, J lost 1 base, and 12 bases stayed unmatched. This CDR3 contains 19 residues. Per germline, CDR1 SNHLY and CDR2 FYNNEI. Here the CDR3 DNA reads TGTGCCAGCAGTGAATATCCGAAGGACAGGGGAGGTTCTGGAAACACCATATATTTT. Translation: CASSEYPKDRGGSGNTIYF.

In this sample, this clone turned up once. The chain uses TRBV13 and TRBJ1-6, with 9 bases lining up with TRBD1. Germline loops: CDR1 PRHDT, CDR2 FYEKMQ (reference sequence). The CDR3 contains 14 residues. V was clipped by 4 bases and J by 9 bases; unmatched bases: 4. The CDR3 loop reads CASSSGQGRSPLHF. The CDR3 DNA reads as TGTGCCAGCAGCTCGGGACAGGGACGTTCACCCCTCCACTTT. Looking up the rest from reference TRBV13 and TRBJ1-6 gives the full variable domain: AAGVIQSPRHLIKEKRETATLKCYPIPRHDTVYWYQQGPGQDPQFLISFYEKMQSDKGSIPDRFSAQQFSDYHSELNMSSLELGDSALYFCASSSGQGRSPLHFGNGTRLTVT.

The V gene is TRBV28, the J gene TRBJ2-5; TRBD2 matches at 10 bases. V trimming: 4 bases; J trimming: 3 bases; junction bases outside the gene matches: 5. This CDR3 is 15 amino acids long. Germline CDR1 MDHEN, CDR2 SYDVKM. The CDR3 region has the DNA TGTGCCAGCAGTTCCCTAGCGGGGGCAAAAGAGACCCAGTACTTC. Its translation is CASSSLAGAKETQYF.

The chain recombines TRBV7-3 with TRBJ2-2, with TRBD2 matching over 10 bases. Germline trimming cut 2 bases from V and 5 bases from J; bases unmatched to any gene: 17. The germline gives CDR1 SGHTA, CDR2 FQGTGA. The CDR3 has 20 amino acids. The CDR3 DNA sequence: TGTGCCAGCAGCTTAGGAACAGGGAGGGGCGGACTAGCGGCTACCGGGGAGCTGTTTTTT. It translates to CASSLGTGRGGLAATGELFF.

V usage is TRBV5-5 and J usage is TRBJ2-7; 9 nucleotides match TRBD1. Germline lookup yields CDR1 SGHKS and CDR2 YYEKEE (reference sequence). V trimming: 1 base; J trimming: 6 bases; junction bases outside the gene matches: 14. The CDR3 has 17 residues. The CDR3 region is CASSLKWDRTGAGEQYF. The CDR3 nucleotides are TGTGCCAGCAGCTTGAAGTGGGATAGGACAGGGGCGGGCGAGCAGTACTTC.

The chain employs TRBV12-3 or TRBV12-4 and TRBJ2-5; TRBD2 might be the D (5 bases). This CDR3 has 12 residues. CDR3 protein: CASGGAVETQYF. For the CDR3, the DNA is TGTGCTTCAGGTGGAGCGGTGGAGACCCAGTACTTC.

V gene TRBV5-6 combines with J gene TRBJ1-5, with D unresolved. Germline lookup yields CDR1 SGHDT and CDR2 YYEEEE. V was cut by 3 bases and J by 0 bases, with 13 bases left in between. The CDR3 has 16 amino acids. The CDR3 here is CASSYRQVNSNQPQHF. Here the CDR3 DNA reads TGTGCCAGCAGCTATCGACAAGTCAATAGCAATCAGCCCCAGCATTTT.

The rearrangement joins TRBV7-9 to TRBJ2-7; D might be TRBD2 (5 bases). Germline V gene lookup returns CDR1 SEHNR and CDR2 FQNEAQ (reference sequence). V gave up 8 bases and J gave up 6 bases, with 20 bases separating them. This CDR3 is 14 amino acids long. CDR3 amino acids: CASSPNAGPGEQYF. In nucleotides, the CDR3 is TGTGCCAGCTCCCCTAACGCGGGTCCCGGCGAGCAGTACTTC.

This chain joins TRBV28 and TRBJ2-3; 8 nucleotides align to TRBD2. Germline loops: CDR1 MDHEN, CDR2 SYDVKM. The CDR3 loop spans 15 amino acids. The V gene end was trimmed by 5 bases and the J gene end by 6 bases; junction bases not matched to a gene: 10. CDR3 sequence: CASSAAGVRLDTQYF. CDR3 in DNA: TGTGCCAGCAGTGCAGCGGGGGTCAGGTTGGATACGCAGTATTTT.

The chain links TRBV23-1 to TRBJ2-1; TRBD1 agrees at 9 bases. TRBV23-1 is an ORF for which the function is uncertain. This CDR3 region has 16 residues. J lost 4 bases, V lost 3 bases, and 7 bases had no gene match. CDR3 nucleotides: TGCGCCAGCAGTCACCTACGGACAGGGGCGTACAATGAGCAGTTCTTC. Translated, it gives CASSHLRTGAYNEQFF.

In nucleotides, the CDR3 is TGTGCCAGCAGCCCTCGGGGGGACAATGAGCAGTTCTTC. It is translated as CASSPRGDNEQFF. The chain couples TRBV7-9 to TRBJ2-1; 7 bases match TRBD2. Germline V gives CDR1 SEHNR, CDR2 FQNEAQ (reference sequence). CDR3 length: 13 residues. Germline trimming cut 5 bases from V and 5 bases from J; bases unmatched to any gene: 3. The entire variable domain, with the rest obtained from reference TRBV7-9 and TRBJ2-1, is as follows: DTGVSQNPRHKITKRGQNVTFRCDPISEHNRLYWYRQTLGQGPEFLTYFQNEAQLEKSRLLSDRFSAERPKGSFSTLEIQRTEQGDSAMYLCASSPRGDNEQFFGPGTRLTVL.

The chain employs TRBV10-3 and TRBJ2-7; D might be TRBD1 (5 bases). Germline CDR1 and CDR2: ENHRY and SYGVKD. V lost 0 bases, J lost 2 bases, and 8 bases lay in between. The CDR3 extends over 14 amino acids. The CDR3 nucleotides are TGTGCCATCAGTGAGTCAGTAGGGGCCTACGAGCAGTACTTC. Translated, it gives CAISESVGAYEQYF.

The V and J genes are TRBV6-5 and TRBJ1-6; D is undetermined. The CDR3 runs 16 residues. Germline-derived CDR1 and CDR2 are MNHEY and SVGAGI. V gave up 2 bases and J gave up 6 bases, with 14 bases separating them. The CDR3 DNA follows: TGTGCCAGCAGTTACGGGCTCCTCCAACTTAATTCACCCCTCCACTTT. The encoded protein is CASSYGLLQLNSPLHF.

The chain couples TRBV3-1 (or the pseudogene TRBV3-2) to TRBJ2-5; D gene unclear. The CDR3 has 15 residues. V dropped 0 bases and J dropped 5 bases, with 13 bases sitting between them. Looked up from germline, CDR1 is LGHDT and CDR2 is YNNKEL (reference sequence). The CDR3 nucleotides read TGTGCCAGCAGCCAAGATTACCGTCGGTTGGAGACCCAGTACTTC. It is translated as CASSQDYRRLETQYF.

The chain couples TRBV6-6 to TRBJ1-4; TRBD1 matches 8 bases. This CDR3 is 19 amino acids long. Unmatched junction bases numbered 20, after V lost 5 bases and J lost 6 bases. Germline V lookup: CDR1 MNHNY, CDR2 SVGAGI (reference sequence). The chain's CDR3 is CASSRRVGTGTLHDEKLFF. As DNA, the CDR3 is TGTGCCAGCAGTCGAAGAGTGGGGACAGGAACCCTTCATGATGAAAAACTGTTTTTT.

The chain combines TRBV6-5 with TRBJ1-4, with a possible D match to TRBD1 (6 bases). The CDR3 runs to 15 residues. Germline V gene sequence: CDR1 MNHEY, CDR2 SVGAGI. V lost 2 bases and J lost 8, with 15 bases in between. Written as DNA, the CDR3 is TGTGCCAGCAGTTACAGACGGACAGCAGGCGAAAAACTGTTTTTT. Amino acid sequence: CASSYRRTAGEKLFF.